Described below is a single T cell receptor (beta chain) sequence and its context. What it binds is not known. Here the CDR3 omits its conserved ending phenylalanine or tryptophan, so a read error is the likely source. The sample originates from a study of T cells in localized non-small cell lung cancer. Study-level findings and limits: Among the top 100 tumor clones, a median 57 appeared in adjacent lung. Of the tissues analyzed, uninvolved adjacent lung showed maximal T cell clonality, greater than tumor.

Germline CDR1 SGHRS, CDR2 YFSETQ. This CDR3 is 15 amino acids long. The ends were cut back, 6 bases at V and 6 bases at J, with 20 bases in the middle. Sequenced by immunoSEQ multiplex PCR; TCRdb stores in-frame clones only, minus some. Among tens of thousands of clones, 80% were seen once, and the ten largest hold approximately 9.7%. The chain recombines TRBV5-1 with TRBJ2-3; tentatively, D is TRBD2 (6 bases). The sample here was peripheral blood, taken before any cancer treatment. This receptor was taken from a female donor over 55 with stage I lung adenocarcinoma. CDR3 residues: CASTFDEGTGDTQYL. CDR3 nucleotide sequence: TGCGCCAGCACCTTTGATGAGGGGACTGGGGATACGCAGTATCTT.